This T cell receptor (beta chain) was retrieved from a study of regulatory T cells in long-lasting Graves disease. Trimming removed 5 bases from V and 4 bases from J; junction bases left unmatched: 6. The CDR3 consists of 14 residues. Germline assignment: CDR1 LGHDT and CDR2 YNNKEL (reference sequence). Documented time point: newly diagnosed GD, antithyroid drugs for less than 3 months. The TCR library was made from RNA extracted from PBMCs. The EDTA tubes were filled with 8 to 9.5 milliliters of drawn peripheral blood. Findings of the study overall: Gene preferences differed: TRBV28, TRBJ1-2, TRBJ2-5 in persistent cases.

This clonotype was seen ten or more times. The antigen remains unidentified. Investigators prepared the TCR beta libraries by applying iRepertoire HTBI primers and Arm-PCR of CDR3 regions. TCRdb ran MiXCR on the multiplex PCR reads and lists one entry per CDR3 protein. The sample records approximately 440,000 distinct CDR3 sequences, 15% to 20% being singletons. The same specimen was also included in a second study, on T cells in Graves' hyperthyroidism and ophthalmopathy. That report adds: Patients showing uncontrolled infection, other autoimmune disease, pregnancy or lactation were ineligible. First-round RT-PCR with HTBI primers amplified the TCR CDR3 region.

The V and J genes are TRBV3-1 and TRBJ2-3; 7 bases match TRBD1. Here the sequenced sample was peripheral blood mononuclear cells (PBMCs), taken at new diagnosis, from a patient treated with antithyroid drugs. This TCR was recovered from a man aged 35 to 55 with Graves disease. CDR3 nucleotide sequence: TGTGCCAGCAGCAAAACAGGGGTCCCAGATACGCAGTATTTT. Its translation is CASSKTGVPDTQYF.